One T cell receptor (beta chain) is described in this entry. The junction shows a germline mismatch at one end, possibly a read error. The authors reverse transcribed about 0.5 to 1 ug RNA with random hexamers. Amplification of TCR beta CDR3 was carried out by immunoSEQ multiplex PCR, which covered 54 Vbeta and 13 Jbeta segments. MiXCR, run by TCRdb on the immunoSEQ multiplex PCR reads, gives a single entry per CDR3 protein. The sample holds some 170,000 distinct CDR3 sequences, roughly 94% seen once. This record belongs to a study of CD8 T cells in Susac syndrome. The CDR3 sequence is 13 residues long. Per germline, CDR1 SGHTA and CDR2 FQGNSA. CD8+ and CD4+ T cells from blood underwent TCR beta sequencing. TEMRA cells were FACS-enriched, and CD8+ and CD4+ T cells were isolated negatively.

Sequenced: CD4+ T cells from PBMCs. The TCR originated in a human donor with multiple sclerosis. The chain uses TRBV7-2 and TRBJ2-1; D is possibly TRBD2 (5 bases). The CDR3 DNA follows: TGTGCCAGCAGCTCAGGACCCAGAGGGAGAGAGCTCTTC. Translating gives CASSSGPRGRELF.